This T cell receptor (beta chain) was sequenced for a study of blood T cell repertoires in COVID-19. As for the study in general: Acute-phase and convalescent COVID-19 samples originated in the United States, Italy and Spain.

The CDR3 has 14 residues. The V gene lost 8 bases and the J gene lost 1 base, with 14 bases spanning the gap. Germline-derived CDR1 and CDR2 are SGHTA and FQGTGA. Original methodology: Amplification of reference gene primers was used by the study to estimate nucleated cell counts. The protocol was immunoSEQ multiplex PCR, while the TCRdb copy is restricted to in-frame clones and leaves out a portion. V, J and clone size are taken as reported in that table, and D and trimming were inferred from the DNA itself. The sample contains under 200,000 clones, approximately 85% of which appear only once. The sequence was collected from a middle-aged man with acute or convalescent COVID-19. V and J are TRBV7-3 and TRBJ1-1; TRBD1 might be the D (5 bases). Sequenced: peripheral blood. The CDR3 reads CASSLGGENTEAFF. CDR3 in DNA: TGTGCCAGCTCGCTCGGGGGGGAGAACACTGAAGCTTTCTTT. Combining the CDR3 with reference TRBV7-3 and TRBJ1-1 gives the whole variable domain GAGVSQTPSNKVTEKGKYVELRCDPISGHTALYWYRQSLGQGPEFLIYFQGTGAADDSGLPNDRFFAVRPEGSVSTLKIQRTERGDSAVYLCASSLGGENTEAFFGQGTRLTVV.